This T cell receptor (beta chain) was profiled in a study of blood T cell repertoires in COVID-19. Study in general: Researchers got acute and convalescent COVID-19 samples from the United States, Italy and Spain. Sample material is recorded as cDNA or gDNA derived from T cells, B-cell-depleted T cells, or PBMCs.

In the authors' methods: Estimation of nucleated cell counts relied on the amplification of reference gene primers. Repertoires were generated with immunoSEQ multiplex PCR, while TCRdb's copy carries only in-frame clones and drops some. V, J and clone size reflect that table, while D and trimming were determined from the DNA. The sample includes a few hundred thousand clones, roughly 80% of them seen just once. With 2 bases clipped from V and 0 bases from J, the junction kept 5 bases outside the gene matches. The CDR3 is 18 amino acids. The V gene's germline CDR1 is WSHSY and CDR2 SAAADI. Sequencing input: peripheral blood. This sequence originates from a woman between 18 and 29 years old with acute or convalescent COVID-19. The gene calls are TRBV10-2 and TRBJ2-4; 12 nucleotides agree with TRBD2. CDR3 sequence (DNA): TGCGCCAGCAGTGAGAGACTAGCGGGAGACTTAGCCAAAAACATTCAGTACTTC. Translation: CASSERLAGDLAKNIQYF.